A selection of T cell receptor beta chains follows, all from one sample in a study of T cell responses to AZD1222 COVID-19 vaccine. Using immunoSEQ multiplex PCR, the repertoire was profiled, and TCRdb retains in-frame clones only, with some absent. The table records fewer than 120,000 clones, 85% to 95% of them present only once. The input for sequencing was peripheral blood, taken 28 days after the second AZD1222 dose. These TCRs come from an adult who received the AZD1222 COVID-19 vaccine. The CDR3 runs from the conserved cysteine through the conserved F or W. D genes are given only for firm matches. Only part of the rows carry a size: once, few, many, or a class if the clone is expanded.

V	D	size	J	DNA	CDR3
TRBV5-1	TRBD1	NA	TRBJ2-7	TGCGCCAGCAGCTTGGGAACAGGGGGAAGGTACGAGCAGTACTTC	CASSLGTGGRYEQYF
TRBV18	TRBD1	NA	TRBJ1-3	TGTGCCAGCTCACCCCTAGGGACAGGGGACTCTGGAAACACCATATATTTT	CASSPLGTGDSGNTIYF
TRBV4-1	TRBD2	once	TRBJ2-1	TGCGCCAGCAGCCATGACCTAAAGCGGGGTGGGTACAATGAGCAGTTCTTC	CASSHDLKRGGYNEQFF
TRBV10-1	TRBD1	NA	TRBJ1-2	TGCGCCAGCAGTGAGGGGACAGCCCGGGGCTATGGCTACACCTTC	CASSEGTARGYGYTF
TRBV21-1	NA	NA	TRBJ2-5	TGTGCCAGCAGCTGGGGGCAAGAGACCCAGTACTTC	CASSWGQETQYF
TRBV5-1	NA	NA	TRBJ2-7	TGCGCCAGCAGCTTGTGGGACACATACTACGAGCAGTACTTC	CASSLWDTYYEQYF
TRBV7-9	NA	NA	TRBJ1-4	TGTGCCAGCAGCCCTGTCGCCGAAAAACTGTTTTTT	CASSPVAEKLFF
TRBV27	NA	NA	TRBJ2-7	TGTGCCAGCAGGCCGCTTGGAACAGGTGAGAACGAGCAGTACTTC	CASRPLGTGENEQYF
TRBV4-1	NA	NA	TRBJ1-5	TGCGCCAGCAGCCAAGATTATGGTAAGGGGTATCAGCCCCAGCATTTT	CASSQDYGKGYQPQHF
TRBV4-1	NA	NA	TRBJ2-5	TGCGCCAGCAGCCAGGGGTACCAAGAGACCCAGTACTTC	CASSQGYQETQYF
TRBV19	TRBD1	NA	TRBJ1-2	TGTGCCAGTTCCGGGACAGGGGGCTATGGCTACACCTTC	CASSGTGGYGYTF
TRBV7-8	TRBD2	NA	TRBJ2-3	TGTGCCAGCAGCATTTCTAGCGGGGCCACAGATACGCAGTATTTT	CASSISSGATDTQYF
TRBV5-8	NA	NA	TRBJ1-5	TGTGCCAGCAGCGCCCGCCTGGGTTATCAGCCCCAGCATTTT	CASSARLGYQPQHF
TRBV27	NA	NA	TRBJ2-3	TGTGCCAGCCGCTTTGTAGATACGCAGTATTTT	CASRFVDTQYF
TRBV6-2/TRBV6-3	TRBD1	NA	TRBJ2-5	TGTGCCAGCAGTTCGTGGCAGGGGGTATTCCAAGAGACCCAGTACTTC	CASSSWQGVFQETQYF
TRBV14	NA	NA	TRBJ1-6	TGTGCCAGCAGCCATTCAAAGGGAAGGGTCCGGGGCGGTTCACCCCTCCACTTT	CASSHSKGRVRGGSPLHF
TRBV9	TRBD2	NA	TRBJ2-3	TGTGCCAGCAGCGGAAGCGGGGGAGCAGATACGCAGTATTTT	CASSGSGGADTQYF
TRBV10-3	TRBD1	once	TRBJ1-5	TGTGCCATCAGTGAGCTACTGACAGGGACGGCAGGTCAGCCCCAGCATTTT	CAISELLTGTAGQPQHF
TRBV6-2/TRBV6-3	TRBD1	NA	TRBJ1-2	TGTGCCAGCAGTGCAGATATTGGGACAGGTGGCTACACCTTC	CASSADIGTGGYTF
TRBV20-1	TRBD1	NA	TRBJ2-1	TGCAGTGCTAGTCCCGGGACAGCCACACACTACAATGAGCAGTTCTTC	CSASPGTATHYNEQFF
TRBV19	TRBD1	NA	TRBJ2-7	TGTGCCAGTAGTAACGGACAGGGGTACGAGCAGTACTTC	CASSNGQGYEQYF
TRBV30	NA	NA	TRBJ1-3	TGTGCCTGGAGTCCTCCCGGGGGCCGGCGGGACACCATATATTTT	CAWSPPGGRRDTIYF
TRBV11-2	NA	few	TRBJ1-3	TGTGCCAGCAGCTTATATCAGACCTCTGGAAACACCATATATTTT	CASSLYQTSGNTIYF
TRBV5-6	TRBD2	NA	TRBJ2-1	TGTGCCAGCAGCCTCCGGGTAGCGGGAGGCCCCAATGAGCAGTTCTTC	CASSLRVAGGPNEQFF
TRBV14	NA	NA	TRBJ1-2	TGTGCCAGCAGCCAAGACCTAAACTATGGCTACACCTTC	CASSQDLNYGYTF
TRBV5-5	NA	NA	TRBJ1-5	TGTGCCAGCAGCTTGAGGGGTGGCAATCAGCCCCAGCATTTT	CASSLRGGNQPQHF
TRBV7-6	TRBD2	NA	TRBJ2-1	TGTGCCAGCAGCTCAGAAACTTCCCTAGCGGGGGTTTACAATGAGCAGTTCTTC	CASSSETSLAGVYNEQFF
TRBV3-1/TRBV3-2	NA	NA	TRBJ1-1	TGTGCCAGCAGCCAATCAGAAGGGGGGATAGCTGAAGCTTTCTTT	CASSQSEGGIAEAFF
TRBV5-1	TRBD1	NA	TRBJ1-5	TGCGCCAGCAGCTTCACAGGGGATAGCAATCAGCCCCAGCATTTT	CASSFTGDSNQPQHF
TRBV5-4	NA	NA	TRBJ1-3	TGTGCCAGCAGCTTACATGAGGGTTGGAACACCATATATTTT	CASSLHEGWNTIYF
TRBV7-8	TRBD1	NA	TRBJ1-2	TGTGCCAGCAGCTTCGGAGCGCCAGGGGGCAATCTGGATGGCTACACCTTC	CASSFGAPGGNLDGYTF